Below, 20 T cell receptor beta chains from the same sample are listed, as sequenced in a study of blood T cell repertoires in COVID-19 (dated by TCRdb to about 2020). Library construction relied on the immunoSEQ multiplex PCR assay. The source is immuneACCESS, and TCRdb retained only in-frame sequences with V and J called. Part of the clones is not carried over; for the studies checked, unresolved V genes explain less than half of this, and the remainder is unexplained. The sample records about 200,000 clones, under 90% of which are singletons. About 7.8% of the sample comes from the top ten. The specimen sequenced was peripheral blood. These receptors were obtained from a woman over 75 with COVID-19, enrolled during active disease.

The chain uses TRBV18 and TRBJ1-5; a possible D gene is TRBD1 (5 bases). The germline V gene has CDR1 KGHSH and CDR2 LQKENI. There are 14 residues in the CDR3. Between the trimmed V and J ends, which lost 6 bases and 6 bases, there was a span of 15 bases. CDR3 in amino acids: CASSAGGRSQPQHF. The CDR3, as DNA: TGTGCCAGCTCCGCGGGGGGTCGGAGTCAGCCCCAGCATTTT. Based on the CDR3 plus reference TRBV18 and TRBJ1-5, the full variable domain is NAGVMQNPRHLVRRRGQEARLRCSPMKGHSHVYWYRQLPEEGLKFMVYLQKENIIDESGMPKERFSAEFPKEGPSILRIQQVVRGDSAAYFCASSAGGRSQPQHFGDGTRLSIL.

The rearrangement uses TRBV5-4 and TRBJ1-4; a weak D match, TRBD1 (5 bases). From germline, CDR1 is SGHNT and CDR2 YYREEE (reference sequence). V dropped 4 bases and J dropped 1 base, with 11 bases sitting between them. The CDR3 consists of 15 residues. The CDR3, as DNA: TGTGCCAGCAGCGTCGGGGGAGGAACTAATGAAAAACTGTTTTTT. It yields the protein CASSVGGGTNEKLFF.

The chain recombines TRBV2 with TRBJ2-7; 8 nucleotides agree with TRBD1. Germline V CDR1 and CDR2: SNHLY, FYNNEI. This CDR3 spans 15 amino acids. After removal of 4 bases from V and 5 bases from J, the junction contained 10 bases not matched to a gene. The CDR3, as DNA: TGTGCCAGCAGTGCCCTGGACAGGGCGGCCAACGAGCAGTACTTC. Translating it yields CASSALDRAANEQYF.

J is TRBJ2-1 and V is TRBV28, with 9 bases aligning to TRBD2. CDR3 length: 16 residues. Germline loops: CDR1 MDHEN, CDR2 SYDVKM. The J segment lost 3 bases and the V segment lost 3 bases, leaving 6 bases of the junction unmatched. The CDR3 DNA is TGTGCCAGCAGTTTGGCAGCGGGAGGACTCTACAATGAGCAGTTCTTC. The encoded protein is CASSLAAGGLYNEQFF.

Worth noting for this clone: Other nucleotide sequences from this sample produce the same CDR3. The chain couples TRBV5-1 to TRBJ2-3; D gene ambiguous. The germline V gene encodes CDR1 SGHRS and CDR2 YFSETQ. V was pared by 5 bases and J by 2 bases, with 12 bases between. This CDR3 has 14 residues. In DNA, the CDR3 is TGCGCCAGCAGTCTTGCAACTTCCACAGATACGCAGTATTTT. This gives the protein CASSLATSTDTQYF.

The CDR3 nucleotides read TGTGCCAGCAGGCTTGGACAGAGTCCTACAGATACGCAGTATTTT. Translation gives CASRLGQSPTDTQYF. This chain links TRBV6-5 with TRBJ2-3; D possibly corresponds to TRBD1 (6 bases). Between the trimmed V and J ends, which lost 6 bases and 3 bases, there was a span of 16 bases. Germline assignment: CDR1 MNHEY and CDR2 SVGAGI. This CDR3 is 15 amino acids long.

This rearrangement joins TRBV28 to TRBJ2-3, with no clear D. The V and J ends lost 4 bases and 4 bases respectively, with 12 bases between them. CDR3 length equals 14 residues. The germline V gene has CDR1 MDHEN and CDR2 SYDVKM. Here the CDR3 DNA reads TGTGCCAGCAGTTCCCGCACAGTTGCAGATACGCAGTATTTT. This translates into CASSSRTVADTQYF.

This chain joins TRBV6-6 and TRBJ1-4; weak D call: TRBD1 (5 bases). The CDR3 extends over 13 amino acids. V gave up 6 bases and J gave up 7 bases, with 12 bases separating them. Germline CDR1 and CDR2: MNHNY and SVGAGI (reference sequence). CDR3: CASRTGFGEKLFF. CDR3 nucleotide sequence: TGTGCCAGCAGAACAGGCTTTGGTGAAAAACTGTTTTTT.

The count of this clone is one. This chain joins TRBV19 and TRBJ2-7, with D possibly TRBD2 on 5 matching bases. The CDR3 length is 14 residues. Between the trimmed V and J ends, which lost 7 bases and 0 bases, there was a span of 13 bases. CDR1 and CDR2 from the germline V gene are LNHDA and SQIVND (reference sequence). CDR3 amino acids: CASKEVSYSYEQYF. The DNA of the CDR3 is TGTGCCAGTAAGGAGGTTTCCTACTCCTACGAGCAGTACTTC.

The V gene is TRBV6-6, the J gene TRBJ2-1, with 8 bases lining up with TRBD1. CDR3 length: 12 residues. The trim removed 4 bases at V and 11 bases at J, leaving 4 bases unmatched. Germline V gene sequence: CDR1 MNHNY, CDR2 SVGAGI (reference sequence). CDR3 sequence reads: CASSWDRPQQFF. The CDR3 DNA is TGTGCCAGCAGTTGGGACAGGCCGCAGCAGTTCTTC.

CDR3 loop: CSASGRTNTEAFF. CDR3 DNA: TGCAGTGCTAGTGGCAGAACGAACACTGAAGCTTTCTTT. The chain uses TRBV20-1 and TRBJ1-1; D not certain. This CDR3 region has 13 residues. V dropped 3 bases and J dropped 1 base, with 9 bases sitting between them. Germline assignment: CDR1 DFQATT and CDR2 SNEGSKA (reference sequence).

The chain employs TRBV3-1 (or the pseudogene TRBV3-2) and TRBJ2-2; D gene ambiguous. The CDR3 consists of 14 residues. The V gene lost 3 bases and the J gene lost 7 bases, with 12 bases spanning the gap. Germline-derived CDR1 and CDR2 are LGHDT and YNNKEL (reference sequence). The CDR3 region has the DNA TGTGCCAGCAGCCAGACTCAGCTGGGCGGGGAGCTGTTTTTT. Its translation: CASSQTQLGGELFF.

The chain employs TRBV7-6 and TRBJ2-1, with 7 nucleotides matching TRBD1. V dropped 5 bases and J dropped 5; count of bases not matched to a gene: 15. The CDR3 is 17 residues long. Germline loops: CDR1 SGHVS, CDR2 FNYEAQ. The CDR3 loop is CASSGRLARQGNNEQFF. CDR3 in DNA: TGTGCCAGCAGCGGCCGGTTGGCCCGACAGGGAAACAATGAGCAGTTCTTC.

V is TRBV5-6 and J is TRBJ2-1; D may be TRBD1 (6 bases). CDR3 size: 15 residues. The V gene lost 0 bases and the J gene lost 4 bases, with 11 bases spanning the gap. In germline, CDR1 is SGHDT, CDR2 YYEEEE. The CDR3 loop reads CASSLGPGQYNEQFF. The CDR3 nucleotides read TGTGCCAGCAGCTTGGGGCCAGGACAGTACAATGAGCAGTTCTTC.

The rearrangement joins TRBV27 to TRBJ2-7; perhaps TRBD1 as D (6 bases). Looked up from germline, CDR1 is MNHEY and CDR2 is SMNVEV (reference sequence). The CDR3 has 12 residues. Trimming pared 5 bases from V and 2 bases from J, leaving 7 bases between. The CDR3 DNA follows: TGTGCCAGCAGTAGACAGGCCTACGAGCAGTACTTC. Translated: CASSRQAYEQYF.

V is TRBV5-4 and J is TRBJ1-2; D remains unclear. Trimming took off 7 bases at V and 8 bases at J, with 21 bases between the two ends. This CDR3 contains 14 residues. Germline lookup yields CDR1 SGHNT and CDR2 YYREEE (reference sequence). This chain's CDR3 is CASRAVEFTKGYTF. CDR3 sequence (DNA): TGTGCCAGCCGAGCTGTGGAGTTCACAAAAGGCTACACCTTC.

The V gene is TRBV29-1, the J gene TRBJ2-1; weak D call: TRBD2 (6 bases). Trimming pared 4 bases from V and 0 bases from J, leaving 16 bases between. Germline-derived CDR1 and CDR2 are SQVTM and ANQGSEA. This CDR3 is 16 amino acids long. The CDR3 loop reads CSVVWRGSSSYNEQFF. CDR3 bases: TGCAGCGTTGTCTGGCGGGGTTCGAGCTCCTACAATGAGCAGTTCTTC.

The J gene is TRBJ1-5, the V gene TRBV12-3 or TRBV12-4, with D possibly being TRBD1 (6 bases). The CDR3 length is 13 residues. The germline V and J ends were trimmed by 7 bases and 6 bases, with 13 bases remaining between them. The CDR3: CASTQGLSQPQHF. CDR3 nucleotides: TGTGCCAGCACACAGGGTCTAAGTCAGCCCCAGCATTTT.

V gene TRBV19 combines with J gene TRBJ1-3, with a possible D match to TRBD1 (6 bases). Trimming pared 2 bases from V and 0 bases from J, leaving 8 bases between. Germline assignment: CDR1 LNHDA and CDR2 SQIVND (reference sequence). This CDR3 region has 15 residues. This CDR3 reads CASSITGTSGNTIYF. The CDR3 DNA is TGTGCCAGTAGTATAACAGGGACCTCTGGAAACACCATATATTTT.

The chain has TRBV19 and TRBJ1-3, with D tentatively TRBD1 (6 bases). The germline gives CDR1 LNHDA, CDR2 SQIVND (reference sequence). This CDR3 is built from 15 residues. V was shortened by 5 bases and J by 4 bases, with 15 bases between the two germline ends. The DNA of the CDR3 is TGTGCCAGTAGTGAGAGACAGGCCTGGGGAAACACCATATATTTT. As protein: CASSERQAWGNTIYF.